Listed below are T cell receptor beta chains from one sample, sequenced in a study of cytomegalovirus exposure and HLA in healthy donors. The protocol was immunoSEQ multiplex PCR, while the TCRdb copy is restricted to in-frame clones and leaves out a portion. The table lists fewer than 100,000 clones, roughly 91% of them singletons. The specimen was PBMCs. The receptors shown here come from a man aged 25 to 40 in good health and CMV-seronegative. Both conserved end residues are part of each CDR3. D genes are given only for firm matches.

j_call,d_call,cdr3_length,v_call,cdr3_aa
TRBJ2-5,TRBD2,18,TRBV7-8,CASSRQGFTSGGEETQYF
TRBJ2-7,TRBD2,14,TRBV11-2,CASSLERGVNEQYF
TRBJ2-7,TRBD2,16,TRBV2,CASSENPSGGWYEQYF
TRBJ2-2,TRBD1,15,TRBV11-1,CASSRDRMNTGELFF
TRBJ2-7,TRBD2,14,TRBV27,CASSPRGGAYEQYF
TRBJ2-1,-,14,TRBV1,CTSSRRTKCDEQFF
TRBJ2-2,-,12,TRBV15,CATSSGAGELFF
TRBJ2-7,-,11,TRBV27,CASGLTNEQYF
TRBJ2-1,TRBD1,16,TRBV4-1,CASSHPDRGRNNEQFF
TRBJ2-5,TRBD2,18,TRBV9,CASSVQRGSSGEQETQYF
TRBJ1-2,-,13,TRBV27,CASKDRYYGGYTF
TRBJ2-1,-,16,TRBV25-1,CASSEPLAPRGNEQFF
TRBJ2-7,-,13,TRBV28,CASRASSPYEQYF
TRBJ2-5,-,11,TRBV6-1,CAGGGRETQYF
TRBJ1-4,TRBD1,16,TRBV7-8,CASSLNQGATNEKLFF